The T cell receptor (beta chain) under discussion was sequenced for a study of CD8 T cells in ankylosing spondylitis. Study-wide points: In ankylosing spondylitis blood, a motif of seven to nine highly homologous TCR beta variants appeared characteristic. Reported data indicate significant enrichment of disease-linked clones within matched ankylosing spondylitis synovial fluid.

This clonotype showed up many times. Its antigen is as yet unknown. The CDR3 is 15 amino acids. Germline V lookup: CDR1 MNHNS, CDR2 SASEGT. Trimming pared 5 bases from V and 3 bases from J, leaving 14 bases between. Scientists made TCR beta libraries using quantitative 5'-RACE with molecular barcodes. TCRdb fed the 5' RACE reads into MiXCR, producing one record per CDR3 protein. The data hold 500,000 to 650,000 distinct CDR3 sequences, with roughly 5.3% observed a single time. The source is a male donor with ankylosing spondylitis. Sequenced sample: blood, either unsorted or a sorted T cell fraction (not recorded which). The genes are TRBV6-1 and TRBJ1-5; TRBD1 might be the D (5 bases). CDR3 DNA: TGTGCCAGCAGTCCGGGGGTCAGCTTCAATCAGCCCCAGCATTTT. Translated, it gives CASSPGVSFNQPQHF.